This section outlines one TCR beta chain sequence together with its context. This entry comes from a study of blood T cell repertoires in COVID-19. V lost 3 bases to trimming and J lost 2 bases, with 19 bases between them. The germline gives CDR1 LNHDA, CDR2 SQIVND (reference sequence). This CDR3 is built from 17 residues. TCRdb's table, derived via immunoSEQ multiplex PCR, lists solely in-frame clones and lacks some. The table records roughly 330,000 clones, around 87% of them present only once. Donors in Cohort 3 who had recovered were those with two negative PCRs, healthcare professional clearance, or resolution of their symptoms.

The clonotype originates from a woman aged 25-40 years who had recovered from COVID-19. This chain uses TRBV19 with TRBJ1-2; D remains unclear. Sequenced sample: PBMCs or T cells enriched from blood (not recorded which). The CDR3 region is CASSMIWESRVNYGYTF. Here the CDR3 DNA reads TGTGCCAGTAGTATGATCTGGGAGTCTAGAGTGAACTATGGCTACACCTTC.